A selection of T cell receptor beta chains follows, all from one sample in a study of brain T cells in children with intractable seizures. TCRdb's table, derived via immunoSEQ multiplex PCR, lists solely in-frame clones and lacks some. The sample carries around 44,000 clones, over 75% recorded once. Sequenced here: peripheral blood, sampled at surgery. These TCRs come from a girl aged 2 to 10 with tuberous sclerosis and intractable seizures. The CDR3 runs from the conserved cysteine through the conserved F or W. D genes are given only for firm matches. Clone size is given for some rows only: seen once, a few or many times, or a class if the clone is expanded.

D gene,J gene,clone size,V gene,CDR3 DNA,CDR3 protein
.,TRBJ1-4,.,TRBV3-1/TRBV3-2,TGTGCCAGCAGCCAGGGGCAGACTCATAATGAAAAACTGTTTTTT,CASSQGQTHNEKLFF
TRBD2,TRBJ2-2,.,TRBV4-1,TGCGCCAGCAGCCTTACAACCGGGACTAGTCCCCCCGGGGAGCTGTTTTTT,CASSLTTGTSPPGELFF
.,TRBJ1-1,.,TRBV5-6,TGTGCCAGCAGCCTGTTGAACACTGAAGCTTTCTTT,CASSLLNTEAFF
TRBD1,TRBJ2-7,.,TRBV28,TGTGCCAGCAGTTTCCAGAGGACAGGGGAAGTAAAATACGAGCAGTACTTC,CASSFQRTGEVKYEQYF
TRBD1,TRBJ2-1,.,TRBV6-5,TGTGCCAGCAGTTTGGGACAGGGGTTGGTTGGTGAGCAGTTCTTC,CASSLGQGLVGEQFF
.,TRBJ2-7,.,TRBV5-5,TGTGCCAGCAGCTTGGCTCCCCAAGGTAAAGCCTGCGAGCAGTACTTC,CASSLAPQGKACEQYF
.,TRBJ2-2,.,TRBV7-9,TGTGCCAGCGGCACGTCGGGCACCGGGGAGCTGTTTTTT,CASGTSGTGELFF
.,TRBJ2-5,.,TRBV5-4,TGTGCCAGCAGCTTAGGGCTAGCAGACCAAGAGACCCAGTACTTC,CASSLGLADQETQYF
TRBD1,TRBJ1-2,.,TRBV3-1/TRBV3-2,TGTGCCAGCAGCCAACCTTACCAGGGGGGAGGTGGCTACACCTTC,CASSQPYQGGGGYTF
.,TRBJ2-2,.,TRBV11-2,TGTGCCAGCAGCTTAGATTTTGGCACCGGGGAGCTGTTTTTT,CASSLDFGTGELFF
.,TRBJ1-1,.,TRBV5-1,TGCGCCAGCAGGCAGGACTGGGGGAACACTGAAGCTTTCTTT,CASRQDWGNTEAFF
.,TRBJ2-3,.,TRBV5-8,TGTGCCAGCAGCTTGGAACTACTCCCCCCGGATACGCAGTATTTT,CASSLELLPPDTQYF
TRBD2,TRBJ2-3,.,TRBV6-5,TGTGCCAGCAGTTCCCGGGGACTAGCGACAGATACGCAGTATTTT,CASSSRGLATDTQYF
.,TRBJ1-2,once,TRBV27,TGTGCCAGCAGTCAAGGGACGGTTTTCGGCTACACCTTC,CASSQGTVFGYTF
.,TRBJ1-5,.,TRBV5-1,TGCGCCAGCAGCTTGTTCGCGGGGGGGAACCAGCCCCAGCATTTT,CASSLFAGGNQPQHF
.,TRBJ1-2,.,TRBV18,TGTGCCAGCTCACAAGCCGAGGGGGTGGATGGCTACACCTTC,CASSQAEGVDGYTF
.,TRBJ2-3,.,TRBV5-1,TGCGCCAGCAGCTGGGACAGCACAGATACGCAGTATTTT,CASSWDSTDTQYF
TRBD2,TRBJ2-1,.,TRBV6-6,TGTGCCAGCAGTTCGACTAGCCCCAATGAGCAGTTCTTC,CASSSTSPNEQFF
.,TRBJ2-5,.,TRBV5-1,TGCGCCAGCAGCTTGGGGTCAGAAGAGACCCAGTACTTC,CASSLGSEETQYF
.,TRBJ2-7,.,TRBV3-1/TRBV3-2,TGTGCCAGCAGCCCACTCTCGGGACGCGGCTACGAGCAGTACTTC,CASSPLSGRGYEQYF
.,TRBJ1-2,.,TRBV25-1,TGTGCCAGCAGTGACCCGGCCGTCAACTATGGCTACACCTTC,CASSDPAVNYGYTF
TRBD2,TRBJ2-3,.,TRBV6-5,TGTGCCAGCAGCCGACTAGCGGGGGAGGATACGCAGTATTTT,CASSRLAGEDTQYF
.,TRBJ1-4,.,TRBV12-3/TRBV12-4,TGTGCCAGCAGTTTATTCAGAAATGAAAAACTGTTTTTT,CASSLFRNEKLFF
.,TRBJ1-6,.,TRBV18,TGTGCCAGCTCCCGGGATGCAGGGAGGAAGGATTCACCCCTCCACTTT,CASSRDAGRKDSPLHF
TRBD1,TRBJ1-2,.,TRBV7-3,TGTGCCAGCAGCTTAACGGGACAGGGAAACTATGGCTACACCTTC,CASSLTGQGNYGYTF
.,TRBJ2-3,.,TRBV11-2,TGTGCCAGCAGCCCTCCTAGCACAGATACGCAGTATTTT,CASSPPSTDTQYF
.,TRBJ2-1,.,TRBV3-1/TRBV3-2,TGTGCCAGCAGCCAAGATATTGGGGGTGGCAATGAGCAGTTCTTC,CASSQDIGGGNEQFF
TRBD2,TRBJ2-1,.,TRBV7-2,TGTGCCAGCAGCTTAGCGAGGGTGGGACTAGCGCGCCATGAGCAGTTCTTC,CASSLARVGLARHEQFF
.,TRBJ2-5,.,TRBV27,TGTGCCAGCAGTTTAATCTGGGGAGAGACCCAGTACTTC,CASSLIWGETQYF
TRBD1,TRBJ1-4,.,TRBV9,TGTGCCAGCAGCGTAGTAACAGGGGAGGAGAGAAAACTGTTTTTT,CASSVVTGEERKLFF
TRBD1,TRBJ1-1,.,TRBV5-1,TGCGCCAGCAGCTTCATAGGGACAGGGGTGACTGAAGCTTTCTTT,CASSFIGTGVTEAFF
.,TRBJ1-1,.,TRBV12-5,TGTGCTAGTGCCGAAATAACCGGGACATTGAACACTGAAGCTTTCTTT,CASAEITGTLNTEAFF
TRBD1,TRBJ1-6,.,TRBV4-1,TGCGCCAGCAGCCAAGATTATTCGACAGGGAACTCACCCCTCCACTTT,CASSQDYSTGNSPLHF
.,TRBJ2-7,.,TRBV24-1,TGTGCCACCAGTGATTCACAGGTCCCTCGGGAGCAGTACTTC,CATSDSQVPREQYF
.,TRBJ1-3,.,TRBV6-5,TGTGCCAGCAGTTGGACACCTGGAAACACCATATATTTT,CASSWTPGNTIYF
TRBD1,TRBJ1-2,.,TRBV4-1,TGCGCCAGCAGCCGCCGGGACAGTAAAGACTATGGCTACACCTTC,CASSRRDSKDYGYTF
.,TRBJ1-6,.,TRBV3-1/TRBV3-2,TGTGCCAGCAGCCTCTTGTCCCGTTACCGGGACGGAAATTCACCCCTCCACTTT,CASSLLSRYRDGNSPLHF
.,TRBJ1-5,.,TRBV7-9,TGTGCCAGCAGCTTAGGGGTGGAGCCCCAGCATTTT,CASSLGVEPQHF
.,TRBJ1-2,.,TRBV4-1,TGCGCCAGCTCACAAGGGCGCGGGTATGGCTACACCTTC,CASSQGRGYGYTF
.,TRBJ2-1,.,TRBV7-9,TGTGCCAGCAGCGTGCCGGGGGCCGCCGAGCAGTTCTTC,CASSVPGAAEQFF
.,TRBJ2-1,.,TRBV6-2/TRBV6-3,TGTGCCAGCAGTTGGACAGCCCCCAATGAGCAGTTCTTC,CASSWTAPNEQFF
.,TRBJ1-3,once,TRBV12-5,TGTGCTAGTGGTTTGGTACCCGTGGTTTCGGGAAACACCATATATTTT,CASGLVPVVSGNTIYF
TRBD1,TRBJ1-1,.,TRBV5-1,TGCGCCAGCAGCTTAAGACAGGGTAACACTGAAGCTTTCTTT,CASSLRQGNTEAFF
TRBD1,TRBJ1-1,once,TRBV6-5,TGTGCCAGCAGTTCCAGGGGGACTGAAGCTTTCTTT,CASSSRGTEAFF
.,TRBJ1-4,.,TRBV30,TGTGCCTGGAGTGTACTTCGAGGGGCGAGCGAAAAACTGTTTTTT,CAWSVLRGASEKLFF
.,TRBJ1-2,.,TRBV5-1,TGCGCCAGCAGCTTGGACGGGGCTGGTGGCTACACCTTC,CASSLDGAGGYTF
TRBD2,TRBJ2-3,.,TRBV5-1,TGCGCCAGCAGCTTCGTCTCGCCGGGCGGGGGATCGCGGGATACGCAGTATTTT,CASSFVSPGGGSRDTQYF
.,TRBJ1-1,few,TRBV11-3,TGTGCCAGCAGTATCAGCGGGAACACTGAAGCTTTCTTT,CASSISGNTEAFF
.,TRBJ1-3,.,TRBV10-3,TGTGCCATCAGTGGGCGGCGTAGCCGTGGAAACACCATATATTTT,CAISGRRSRGNTIYF
.,TRBJ2-7,.,TRBV5-1,TGCGCCAGCAGCGGGAGGGGGTTGATGGTCTACGAGCAGTACTTC,CASSGRGLMVYEQYF